Listed below are T cell receptor beta chains from one sample, sequenced in a study of blood T cell repertoires in COVID-19. Assay used: immunoSEQ multiplex PCR; TCRdb lists only in-frame clones, some missing. The sample includes fewer than 85,000 clones, 70% to 80% seen only once; the top ten take approximately 2.3%. Sequenced input: peripheral blood. Receptor source: a man in his 70s with COVID-19, enrolled during active disease. CDR3s include the opening cysteine and the closing phenylalanine or tryptophan. Fields, in order: J gene, clone size, V gene, D gene, CDR3 DNA, CDR3 protein. The D gene is left open where the match is weak. Only some rows state a clone size, as once, few, many or a class for expanded clones.

TRBJ1-6 NA TRBV7-9 NA TGTGCCAGCAGGCGACAGGATAATAATTCACCCCTCCACTTT CASRRQDNNSPLHF
TRBJ2-3 NA TRBV5-6 TRBD1 TGTGCCAGCAGCATAAATACAGGGGGCATCACAGATACGCAGTATTTT CASSINTGGITDTQYF
TRBJ1-4 NA TRBV5-5 NA TGTGCCAGCAGCTTGGAGTGGGGACACGCTAATGAAAAACTGTTTTTT CASSLEWGHANEKLFF
TRBJ2-7 NA TRBV7-8 NA TGTGCCAGCAGCTCGGGACTCTCCTACGAGCAGTACTTC CASSSGLSYEQYF
TRBJ1-6 NA TRBV9 NA TGTGCCAGCAGCAACGGGGGGCAGGGTGGTTCACCCCTCCACTTT CASSNGGQGGSPLHF
TRBJ1-4 once TRBV28 NA TGTGCCAGCAGAAAGTCTGGGGCTGTTAATGAAAAACTGTTTTTT CASRKSGAVNEKLFF
TRBJ1-1 NA TRBV21-1 NA TGTGCCAGCAGTTACACCCCCGGGACTGAAGCTTTCTTT CASSYTPGTEAFF
TRBJ1-6 NA TRBV9 TRBD1 TGTGCCAGCAGCTCATCCCCGGGACAGGCCCTTTCACCCCTCCACTTT CASSSSPGQALSPLHF
TRBJ2-7 NA TRBV28 TRBD1 TGTGCCAGCAGAATAAGGTGGACAGGGGGCGCCCGATTGCACGGGAGGGATTACGAGCAGTACTTC CASRIRWTGGARLHGRDYEQYF
TRBJ1-5 NA TRBV27 NA TGTGCCAGCACTAAGATCGGGGGTTATAATCAGCCCCAGCATTTT CASTKIGGYNQPQHF
TRBJ1-2 NA TRBV2 NA TGTGCCAGCAGACCCGGCGGGGGTGGCTACACCTTC CASRPGGGGYTF
TRBJ2-5 NA TRBV25-1 NA TGTGCCAGCAGTGAATTCACCAGCCAAGAGACCCAGTACTTC CASSEFTSQETQYF
TRBJ2-7 NA TRBV27 TRBD1 TGTGCCAGCAGAAAGGGGGCTATTTATCATTACGAGCAGTACTTC CASRKGAIYHYEQYF
TRBJ1-5 NA TRBV19 NA TGTGCCAGTAGTCCGTTAGACCAGGGCAGTAGCAATCAGCCCCAGCATTTT CASSPLDQGSSNQPQHF
TRBJ2-7 NA TRBV7-9 NA TGTGCCAGCAGCGCCCACATAACCTCCTACGAGCAGTACTTC CASSAHITSYEQYF
TRBJ2-2 NA TRBV9 NA TGTGCCAGCAGCGTAGCTACGGGGTTATCTTGGGATCTGGGGGAGCTGTTTTTT CASSVATGLSWDLGELFF
TRBJ1-6 few TRBV9 TRBD1 TGTGCCAGCAGCCCGGGACAGGGGGCGCTTAATTCACCCCTCCACTTT CASSPGQGALNSPLHF
TRBJ1-3 NA TRBV18 NA TGTGCCAGCTCACCCAGTCGGGCTGGAAACACCATATATTTT CASSPSRAGNTIYF
TRBJ2-7 few TRBV7-8 NA TGTGCCAGCAGGTCACCATGGCGGGGCACCTACGAGCAGTACTTC CASRSPWRGTYEQYF
TRBJ1-2 NA TRBV6-2/TRBV6-3 TRBD1 TGTGCCAGCAGCCCCATCCAGGGGGCGCGTAACTATGGCTACACCTTC CASSPIQGARNYGYTF
TRBJ2-7 once TRBV28 NA TGTGCCAGCAGTTTATCAGGCTACGAGCAGTACTTC CASSLSGYEQYF
TRBJ1-4 NA TRBV30 TRBD1 TGTGCCTGGGGGGGACAGGGTGGAAAACTGTTTTTT CAWGGQGGKLFF
TRBJ1-3 NA TRBV27 NA TGTGCCAGCAGTTTATTAGGGGGACCTGGAAACACCATATATTTT CASSLLGGPGNTIYF
TRBJ1-2 NA TRBV5-1 NA TGCGCCAGCAGCTTGGGGGTGGACACCTTAAATGTCTACACCTTC CASSLGVDTLNVYTF
TRBJ1-3 NA TRBV21-1 NA TGTGCCAGCAGCGGAGACAGATCTGGAAACACCATATATTTT CASSGDRSGNTIYF
TRBJ1-1 NA TRBV28 TRBD1 TGTGCCAGCAGTCTCGGGACAGGGGTTCACACTGAAGCTTTCTTT CASSLGTGVHTEAFF
TRBJ2-7 NA TRBV7-2 NA TGTGCCAGCAGCTTTTACCGGGACTACGAGCAGTACTTC CASSFYRDYEQYF
TRBJ1-5 NA TRBV3-1/TRBV3-2 NA TGTGCCAGCAGCCTCCAGGTCAATCAGCCCCAGCATTTT CASSLQVNQPQHF
TRBJ1-5 NA TRBV7-2 TRBD1 TGTGCCAGCAGTCGGACAGGGCTAAATCAGCCCCAGCATTTT CASSRTGLNQPQHF
TRBJ2-3 NA TRBV28 NA TGTGCCAGCTTGCGGGCTTCTAGCACAGATACGCAGTATTTT CASLRASSTDTQYF
TRBJ2-7 NA TRBV28 NA TGTGCCAGCAGTTTATGGGACGGGAGTACGTACGAGCAGTACTTC CASSLWDGSTYEQYF
TRBJ2-2 NA TRBV7-9 TRBD1 TGTGCCAGCAGGGGACAGGGGGAGACCACCGGGGAGCTGTTTTTT CASRGQGETTGELFF
TRBJ1-1 NA TRBV5-1 TRBD1 TGCGCCAGCAGCTTACAGGGGGCAGGCATGAACACTGAAGCTTTCTTT CASSLQGAGMNTEAFF
TRBJ1-1 NA TRBV30 TRBD1 TGTGCCTGGAGTGTGAGGGGGCTGGGCACTGAAGCTTTCTTT CAWSVRGLGTEAFF
TRBJ1-6 NA TRBV29-1 NA TGCAGTATCAGGGGATCGTCTAATTCACCCCTCCACTTT CSIRGSSNSPLHF
TRBJ1-1 NA TRBV7-2 NA TGTGCCAGCAGCCCCGTGCCAGGGTTGGGGAACACTGAAGCTTTCTTT CASSPVPGLGNTEAFF
TRBJ2-3 NA TRBV7-2 TRBD2 TGTGCCAGCAGCTTACGAGGAGGGAGGGCCGAAAATACGCAGTATTTT CASSLRGGRAENTQYF
TRBJ2-1 NA TRBV28 TRBD2 TGTGCCTCCGGGACTAGCAGCTACAATGAGCAGTTCTTC CASGTSSYNEQFF
TRBJ2-5 NA TRBV5-5 NA TGTGCCAGCAGCGCCCTTGCGTCAGGAGAGACCCAGTACTTC CASSALASGETQYF
TRBJ2-7 NA TRBV10-3 TRBD2 TGTGCCATGTCCCCCGGGCTAGCGGGCGGGGACGAGCAGTACTTC CAMSPGLAGGDEQYF
TRBJ2-5 NA TRBV27 NA TGTGCCAGCAGTCCCGGGGCGGGGGAGACCCAGTACTTC CASSPGAGETQYF